This T cell receptor beta chain appears in the sequencing data of a study of patients and donors after allogeneic stem cell transplantation. Each CDR3 protein is one row after TCRdb ran MiXCR on the RT-PCR reads. The sample lists about 410,000 distinct CDR3 sequences; 16% were seen once. Germline assignment: CDR1 MNHEY and CDR2 SVGAGI. The CDR3 spans 16 residues. Trimming removed 3 bases at V and 0 bases at J, with 13 bases between. The TCR comes from a human donor who was either an allogeneic HSCT recipient or a stem cell or donor lymphocyte infusion donor (not recorded which). It is not recorded whose cells these are; they may come from a transplant donor. The gene calls are TRBV6-5 and TRBJ2-3; perhaps TRBD2 as D (6 bases). The sample was blood, either unsorted or a sorted T cell fraction (not recorded which). The DNA of the CDR3 is TGTGCCAGCAGTTATAATGGAGGGGTCAGCACAGATACGCAGTATTTT. Its protein is CASSYNGGVSTDTQYF.